Listed below are T cell receptor beta chains from one sample, sequenced in a study of OX40 agonist ivuxolimab in advanced cancers. Clones were read by immunoSEQ multiplex PCR, and TCRdb kept only the in-frame ones, dropping some. Of under 75,000 clones listed, around 90% are singletons. Sequenced material: CD4+ or CD8+ T cells sorted from blood, taken in a trial of the OX40 agonist ivuxolimab. These receptors were collected from an adult with an advanced solid tumor such as melanoma, head and neck, liver or kidney cancer. CDR3s leave out the opening cysteine and the closing phenylalanine or tryptophan. Size values are once, few and many counts, or a class for expanded clones, and some rows have none.

TRBV28	-	TRBJ2-7	ASSLMEATSGSYEQY
TRBV20-1	-	TRBJ2-7	SASNYEQY
TRBV29-1	-	TRBJ2-7	SVWGQGYEQY
TRBV7-9	-	TRBJ2-7	ASSPRGDH
TRBV9	few	TRBJ2-2	ASSPYRQAGELF
TRBV28	once	TRBJ2-7	ASSISRGVEQY
TRBV27	-	TRBJ2-3	ASSLQPAVSTDTQY
TRBV10-2	-	TRBJ1-2	ASSESIGAYGYT
TRBV5-1	-	TRBJ2-7	ASSLVPGTYEQY
TRBV11-2	-	TRBJ2-5	ASSNLLGPGGTQY
TRBV10-3	-	TRBJ2-5	AISTGQGAETQY
TRBV25-1	-	TRBJ2-5	ASSEFTTNQETQY
TRBV21-1	-	TRBJ1-5	ASCPYGGEVNQPQH
TRBV4-2	-	TRBJ2-5	ASSQEISGWGVETQY
TRBV25-1	-	TRBJ1-5	ASSPGTSGNQPQH
TRBV27	-	TRBJ2-1	ASSLTGLNNEQF
TRBV27	-	TRBJ2-7	ASSLSIVGGRPSYEQY
TRBV2	-	TRBJ2-1	ASKGGPYNEQF
TRBV27	-	TRBJ2-6	ASTSGANVLT
TRBV11-3	-	TRBJ2-3	ASSRRTSGSTDTQY
TRBV12-2	-	TRBJ1-4	ASRPLPPGPGREKLF
TRBV18	-	TRBJ2-4	ASSPRTEDAKNIQY
TRBV18	-	TRBJ2-7	ASSQGAISYEQY
TRBV6-1	-	TRBJ2-3	AISESILLTSTDTQY
TRBV19	-	TRBJ2-7	ASNPGVGYEQY
TRBV9	-	TRBJ2-2	ASSFRDLSYTGELF
TRBV28	-	TRBJ2-5	ASNSPGRYQETQY
TRBV9	-	TRBJ2-5	ASSVQGQIQETQY
TRBV15	-	TRBJ1-2	ATSSAAGALIDGYT
TRBV28	-	TRBJ2-7	ASSSGGDPDDYYEQY
TRBV6-5	once	TRBJ2-2	ASIATSTGELF
TRBV28	-	TRBJ1-1	ASSLLQGAGWNTEAF
TRBV28	once	TRBJ1-2	ASKDPGDGYT
TRBV2	-	TRBJ2-5	ASRDRSETQY
TRBV5-4	-	TRBJ1-2	ASSPGQGNSGYT
TRBV10-3	-	TRBJ1-2	AISEPGTVYGYT
TRBV28	-	TRBJ1-1	ASSLLLGRENTEAF
TRBV19	-	TRBJ1-5	ASSWTVGQPQH
TRBV15	-	TRBJ2-7	ATSRDVSGGWVEQY
TRBV29-1	-	TRBJ2-3	SVDTTGEQDTQY
TRBV7-2	-	TRBJ2-3	ASSLVTSDTQY
TRBV29-1	-	TRBJ1-2	SVDVGYGYGYT
TRBV19	-	TRBJ2-1	ASSITSYSYNGQF
TRBV4-1	-	TRBJ2-3	ASTQGADTQY
TRBV27	-	TRBJ1-4	ASSPTSFNEKLF
TRBV4-1	-	TRBJ2-2	ASSQEPGELF
TRBV14	-	TRBJ1-2	ASSQELGDVNGYT
TRBV28	-	TRBJ2-5	ASSLVGAEETQY